The T cell receptor beta chain under discussion was sequenced for a study of cytomegalovirus exposure and HLA in healthy donors. Findings and limits, study-wide: High sensitivity and specificity were reportedly achieved when the classifier diagnosed cytomegalovirus status. In an earlier analysis, productive rearrangement rates for most beta V segments clustered near 87% or 30%. In a later analysis, several top co-occurrence clusters appeared linked to parvovirus B19, influenza, CMV and Epstein-Barr virus. Follow-up analysis later connected one missense variant in DCLRE1C with trimming of TCR beta V- and J-genes.

Primers included in the PCR were 60 Vbeta and 13 Jbeta primers. Repertoires were generated with immunoSEQ multiplex PCR, while TCRdb's copy carries only in-frame clones and drops some. The sample yields fewer than 150,000 clones, about four fifths seen once. Concerning this clone: Its antigen is undetermined.

The V segment lost 5 bases and the J segment 4 bases; nucleotides outside the gene matches: 9. Germline CDR1 and CDR2: GTSNPN and SVGIG (reference sequence). The CDR3 runs 14 residues. The V call is TRBV30, the J call TRBJ2-5; TRBD1 aligns across 8 bases. The sequencing sample was made of PBMCs. The TCR was taken from a man in his forties in good health and CMV-seropositive. The CDR3 region has the DNA TGTGCCTGGGGACCCCTACAGGGGGGAGAGACCCAGTACTTC. As protein: CAWGPLQGGETQYF.